This TCR beta chain was identified during a study of early T cells in non-severe SARS-CoV-2 infection listed by TCRdb under 2021. About the full investigation: TCR sequencing used bulk RNA from unsorted whole blood, so alpha and beta chains could not be paired.

Library creation used 5' RACE. This sample was sequenced with a NextSeq 500. To correct for sequencing error and PCR bias, the TCR library protocol tagged individual cDNA molecules with unique molecular identifiers. TCR alpha and beta chains were both sequenced, and the abundances of alpha and beta sequences in each sample were closely correlated with each other. Per the authors' processing: Decombinator V4 was used to perform V gene, J gene and CDR3 annotation of TCR sequences. Expanded TCRs were defined as changing significantly between any two time points under a Poisson model with p below 0.0001. TCR abundances were normalised to the total number of TCRs sequenced per sample and expressed as counts per million. MAIT TCRs were defined by TRAV1-2 paired with TRAJ12, TRAJ20 or TRAJ33, and iNKT TCRs by TRAV10 paired with TRAJ18. A search of VDJdb, accessed on 1 November 2021, was run for TCRs annotated to CMV, EBV and SARS-CoV-2, with TCRs annotated for multiple antigens excluded. The public reads were reprocessed in TCRdb via fastp at Q25 and MiXCR, keeping in-frame beta chains. Each CDR3 protein appears once, grouped with its most common genes and DNA. The V and J calls reflect TCRdb's pipeline rather than the authors' work. Within this sample are more than 95,000 distinct CDR3 sequences, with around 16% of them counted one time only. 0.95% to 1.5% of the sample is taken by the ten largest.

Paper-wide results and their limitations: VDJdb matching was skewed toward anti-spike CD8 responses and likely underestimated virus-specific expansions by missing private and CD4 specificities.

This clonotype was observed a handful of times. Its antigen remains unidentified. Base qualities are missing; no much larger clone stands one base away. The CDR3, cysteine through phenylalanine, is 12 amino acids long. Here the CDR3 DNA is all that survives: 36 bases in frame from base 1. The junction carries 0 bases between V and J, which are trimmed by 0 bases and 0 bases respectively. According to the germline V gene, CDR1 reads SGHRS and CDR2 reads YFSETQ. Set within a cohort of healthcare workers in London, UK, this nested case-control study involved weekly PCR testing of nasopharyngeal swabs along with blood sampling. Healthcare workers were recruited during the week of the UK lockdown, between 23 and 31 March 2020, and followed weekly for up to about 15 weeks.

The sequenced sample was whole blood. This receptor was taken from an adult who was a healthcare worker with PCR-confirmed SARS-CoV-2 infection or an uninfected control (not recorded which). The sequence is built from TRBV5-1 and TRBJ1-2; the D gene lacks a confident call. The CDR3 reads CASSLANYGYTF. In nucleotide form, the sequence is TGCGCCAGCAGCTTGGCTAACTATGGCTACACCTTC.